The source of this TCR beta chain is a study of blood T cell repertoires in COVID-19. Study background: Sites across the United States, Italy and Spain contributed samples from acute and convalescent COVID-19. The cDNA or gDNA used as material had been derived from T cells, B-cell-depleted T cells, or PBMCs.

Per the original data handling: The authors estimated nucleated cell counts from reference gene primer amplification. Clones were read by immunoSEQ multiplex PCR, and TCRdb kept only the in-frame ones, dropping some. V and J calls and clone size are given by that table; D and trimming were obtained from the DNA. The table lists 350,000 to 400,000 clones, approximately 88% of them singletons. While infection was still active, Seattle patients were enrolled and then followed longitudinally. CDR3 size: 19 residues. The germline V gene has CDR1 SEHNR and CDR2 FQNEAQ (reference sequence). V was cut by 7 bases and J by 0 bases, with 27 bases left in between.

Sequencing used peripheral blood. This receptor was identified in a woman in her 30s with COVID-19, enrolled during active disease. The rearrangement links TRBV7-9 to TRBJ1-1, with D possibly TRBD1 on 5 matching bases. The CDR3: CASNSLEGPGMSVNTEAFF. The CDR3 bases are TGTGCCAGCAACTCCCTGGAGGGACCAGGTATGTCGGTGAACACTGAAGCTTTCTTT.